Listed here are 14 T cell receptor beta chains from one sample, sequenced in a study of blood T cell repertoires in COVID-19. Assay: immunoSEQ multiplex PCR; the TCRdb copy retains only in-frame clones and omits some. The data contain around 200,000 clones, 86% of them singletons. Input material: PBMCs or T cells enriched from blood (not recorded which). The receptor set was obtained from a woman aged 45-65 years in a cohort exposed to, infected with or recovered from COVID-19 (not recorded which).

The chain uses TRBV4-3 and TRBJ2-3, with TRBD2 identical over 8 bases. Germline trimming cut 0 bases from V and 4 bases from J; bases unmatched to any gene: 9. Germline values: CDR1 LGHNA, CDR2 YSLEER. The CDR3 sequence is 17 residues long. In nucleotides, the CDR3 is TGCGCCAGCAGCCAAGATTTGGCGGGGGGACTGTCAGATACGCAGTATTTT. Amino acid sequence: CASSQDLAGGLSDTQYF.

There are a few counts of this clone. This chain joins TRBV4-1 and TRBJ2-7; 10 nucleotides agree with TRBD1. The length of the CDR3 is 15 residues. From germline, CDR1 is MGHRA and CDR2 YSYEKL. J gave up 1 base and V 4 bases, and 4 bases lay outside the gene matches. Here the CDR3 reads CASSPGQGESYEQYF. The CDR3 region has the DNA TGCGCCAGCAGCCCCGGACAGGGGGAATCCTACGAGCAGTACTTC.

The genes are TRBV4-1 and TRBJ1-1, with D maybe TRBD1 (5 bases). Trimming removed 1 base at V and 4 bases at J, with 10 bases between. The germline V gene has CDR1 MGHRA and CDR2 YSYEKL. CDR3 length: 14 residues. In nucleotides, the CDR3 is TGCGCCAGCAGCCAAGCCGGGACTCCCACTGAAGCTTTCTTT. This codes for CASSQAGTPTEAFF.

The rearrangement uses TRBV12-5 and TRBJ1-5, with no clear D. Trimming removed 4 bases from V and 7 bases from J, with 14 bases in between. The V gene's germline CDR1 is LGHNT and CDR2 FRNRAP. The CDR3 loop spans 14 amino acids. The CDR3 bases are TGTGCTAGTGGTTCAGACTCCTCGGTCCAGCCCCAGCATTTT. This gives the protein CASGSDSSVQPQHF. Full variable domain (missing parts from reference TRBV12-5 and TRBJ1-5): DARVTQTPRHKVTEMGQEVTMRCQPILGHNTVFWYRQTMMQGLELLAYFRNRAPLDDSGMPKDRFSAEMPDATLATLKIQPSEPRDSAVYFCASGSDSSVQPQHFGDGTRLSIL.

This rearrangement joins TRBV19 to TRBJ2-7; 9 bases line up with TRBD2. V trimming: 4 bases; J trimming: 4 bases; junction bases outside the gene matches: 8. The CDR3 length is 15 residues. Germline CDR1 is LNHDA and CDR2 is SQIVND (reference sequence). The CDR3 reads CASSTIAGAQYEQYF. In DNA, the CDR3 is TGTGCCAGTAGTACGATAGCGGGGGCCCAATACGAGCAGTACTTC.

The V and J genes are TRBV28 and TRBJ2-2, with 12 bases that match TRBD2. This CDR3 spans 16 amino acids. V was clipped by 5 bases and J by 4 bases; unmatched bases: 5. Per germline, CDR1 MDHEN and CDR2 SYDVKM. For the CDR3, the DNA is TGTGCCAGCAGTCCTACTAGCGGGGGGATCACCGGGGAGCTGTTTTTT. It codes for CASSPTSGGITGELFF.

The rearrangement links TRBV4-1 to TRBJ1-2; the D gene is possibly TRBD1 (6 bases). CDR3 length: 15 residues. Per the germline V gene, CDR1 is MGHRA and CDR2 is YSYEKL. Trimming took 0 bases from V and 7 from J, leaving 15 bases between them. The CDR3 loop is CASSQDQGRFRGYTF. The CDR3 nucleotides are TGCGCCAGCAGCCAAGATCAGGGGCGCTTCCGTGGCTACACCTTC.

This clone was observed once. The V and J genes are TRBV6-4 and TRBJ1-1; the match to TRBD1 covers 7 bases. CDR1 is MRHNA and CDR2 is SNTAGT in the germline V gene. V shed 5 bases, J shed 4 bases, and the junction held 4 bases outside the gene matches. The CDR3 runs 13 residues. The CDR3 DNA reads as TGTGCCAGCAGTCACGACAGGGCCACTGAAGCTTTCTTT. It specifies CASSHDRATEAFF.

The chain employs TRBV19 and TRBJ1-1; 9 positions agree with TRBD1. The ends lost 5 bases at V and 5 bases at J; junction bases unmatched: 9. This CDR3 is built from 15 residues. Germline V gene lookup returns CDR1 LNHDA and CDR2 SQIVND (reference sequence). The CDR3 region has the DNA TGTGCCAGTAGTGACTGGACAGGGGAGAGAACTGAAGCTTTCTTT. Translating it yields CASSDWTGERTEAFF.

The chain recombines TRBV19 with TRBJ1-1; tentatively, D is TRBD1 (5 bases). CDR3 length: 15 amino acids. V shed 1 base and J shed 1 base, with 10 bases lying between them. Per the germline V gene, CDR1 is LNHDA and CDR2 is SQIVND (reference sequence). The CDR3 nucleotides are TGTGCCAGTAGTATAGTGGCAGGGCGGAACACTGAAGCTTTCTTT. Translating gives CASSIVAGRNTEAFF. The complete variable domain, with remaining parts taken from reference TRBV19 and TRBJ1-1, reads DGGITQSPKYLFRKEGQNVTLSCEQNLNHDAMYWYRQDPGQGLRLIYYSQIVNDFQKGDIAEGYSVSREKKESFPLTVTSAQKNPTAFYLCASSIVAGRNTEAFFGQGTRLTVV.

The CDR3 sequence: CASSIVGGAGEQYF. Written as DNA, the CDR3 is TGTGCCAGTAGTATAGTTGGAGGGGCTGGCGAGCAGTACTTC. V gene TRBV19 combines with J gene TRBJ2-7; TRBD2 might be the D (6 bases). Trimming left V 1 base short and J 6 bases short, with 13 bases between. Looked up from germline, CDR1 is LNHDA and CDR2 is SQIVND (reference sequence). This CDR3 is built from 14 residues.

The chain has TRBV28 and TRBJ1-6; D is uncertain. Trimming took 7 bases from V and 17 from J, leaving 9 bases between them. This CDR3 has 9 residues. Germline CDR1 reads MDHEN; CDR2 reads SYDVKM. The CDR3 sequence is CASITLVHF. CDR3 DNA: TGTGCCAGCATCACCCTAGTCCACTTT. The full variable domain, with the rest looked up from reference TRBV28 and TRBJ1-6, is DVKVTQSSRYLVKRTGEKVFLECVQDMDHENMFWYRQDPGLGLRLIYFSYDVKMKEKGDIPEGYSVSREKKERFSLILESASTNQTSMYLCASITLVHFGNGTRLTVT.

This CDR3 is CASSYDRVGGELFF. As DNA, the CDR3 is TGTGCCAGCAGCTACGACAGGGTTGGCGGGGAGCTGTTTTTT. The V gene is TRBV7-2, the J gene TRBJ2-2, with TRBD1 matching 7 bases. V lost 4 bases and J lost 7; bases outside the gene matches: 6. The CDR3 covers 14 residues. The germline V gene encodes CDR1 SGHTA and CDR2 FQGNSA.

CDR3 in amino acids: CASSSPQERYGYTF. The DNA for the CDR3 is TGTGCCAGCAGCTCCCCACAGGAGCGCTATGGCTACACCTTC. The chain employs TRBV11-2 and TRBJ1-2; perhaps TRBD1 as D (5 bases). This CDR3 is built from 14 residues. Germline V CDR1 and CDR2: SGHAT, FQNNGV. Trimming left V 4 bases short and J 4 bases short, with 13 bases between.